This passage covers 28 T cell receptor beta chains from one sample sequenced in a study of cytomegalovirus exposure and HLA in healthy donors. Researchers ran the PCR with 60 Vbeta and 13 Jbeta primers. The data were produced by immunoSEQ multiplex PCR, yet TCRdb's version contains in-frame clones alone and is incomplete. The data hold some 200,000 clones, with roughly 87% observed a single time. The specimen was PBMCs. Source of these receptors: a girl under three years old in good health and CMV-seronegative.

This chain connects TRBV7-8 to TRBJ1-1, with a possible D match to TRBD1 (6 bases). Germline V gene sequence: CDR1 SGHVS, CDR2 FQNEAQ. The ends were cut back, 5 bases at V and 1 base at J, with 8 bases in the middle. This CDR3 comprises 13 residues. CDR3 nucleotide sequence: TGTGCCAGCAGCACGGACAGGAACACTGAAGCTTTCTTT. Amino acids: CASSTDRNTEAFF.

The V gene is TRBV9, the J gene TRBJ2-1; D is ambiguous. The CDR3 has 14 amino acids. CDR1 and CDR2 from the germline V gene are SGDLS and YYNGEE. V gave up 2 bases and J gave up 0 bases, with 6 bases separating them. CDR3 in amino acids: CASSVTSSYNEQFF. The CDR3 DNA sequence: TGTGCCAGCAGCGTGACAAGCTCCTACAATGAGCAGTTCTTC.

Points on this clone: The sample carries other DNA sequences with the same CDR3. The rearrangement uses TRBV2 and TRBJ2-1, with D unclear. CDR3 length: 14 residues. Trimming cost V 4 bases and J 3 bases, with 10 bases left between them. The germline CDR1 and CDR2 sequences are SNHLY and FYNNEI. CDR3 nucleotides: TGTGCCAGCAGTGCGCCTGCGATCTACAATGAGCAGTTCTTC. Amino acid sequence: CASSAPAIYNEQFF.

The genes are TRBV7-3 and TRBJ2-1; 13 nucleotides match TRBD2. Trimming took 5 bases from V and 8 from J; bases not matched to a gene: 9. The CDR3 contains 16 residues. Germline lookup yields CDR1 SGHTA and CDR2 FQGTGA. CDR3 in amino acids: CASSRLAGGSWDEQFF. In DNA form, the CDR3 reads TGTGCCAGCAGCAGACTAGCGGGAGGATCTTGGGATGAGCAGTTCTTC.

This sequence joins TRBV29-1 and TRBJ2-2; maybe TRBD1 (6 bases). The CDR3 is 12 amino acids. Germline V lookup: CDR1 SQVTM, CDR2 ANQGSEA. Between the trimmed V and J ends, which lost 6 bases and 5 bases, there was a span of 10 bases. The CDR3 DNA reads TGCAGCGTCTGGGGGCCGACCGGGGAGCTGTTTTTT. This codes for CSVWGPTGELFF.

Here the CDR3 reads CASSPWGQTDTEAFF. As DNA, the CDR3 is TGCGCCAGCAGCCCCTGGGGACAGACCGACACTGAAGCTTTCTTT. V gene TRBV5-1 combines with J gene TRBJ1-1; 7 bases align to TRBD1. The V and J ends lost 4 bases and 3 bases, in that order; junction bases with no gene match: 9. CDR1 and CDR2 from the germline V gene are SGHRS and YFSETQ. The CDR3 runs 15 residues.

The V gene is TRBV29-1, the J gene TRBJ2-2; D possibly corresponds to TRBD2 (6 bases). The germline V gene has CDR1 SQVTM and CDR2 ANQGSEA. The V and J ends lost 2 bases and 6 bases respectively, with 7 bases between them. This CDR3 has 12 residues. The chain's CDR3 is CSVERGAGELFF. In DNA form, the CDR3 reads TGCAGCGTTGAACGCGGGGCCGGGGAGCTGTTTTTT.

The chain recombines TRBV2 with TRBJ2-6, with a tentative D call TRBD1 (6 bases). The V end lost 3 bases, the J end lost 2 bases, and 8 bases lay between the germline ends. Per the germline V gene, CDR1 is SNHLY and CDR2 is FYNNEI. This CDR3 spans 15 amino acids. The CDR3: CASSEDRAGANVLTF. The CDR3 bases are TGTGCCAGCAGTGAGGACAGAGCTGGGGCCAACGTCCTGACTTTC.

The chain links TRBV11-2 to TRBJ2-1; 12 bases are shared with TRBD2. The ends lost 3 bases at V and 7 bases at J; junction bases unmatched: 10. Germline V gene sequence: CDR1 SGHAT, CDR2 FQNNGV. The CDR3 is 17 amino acids. CDR3 nucleotides: TGTGCCAGCAGCTTGAACTTCCTCGGGACTAGCGGGAATGAGCAGTTCTTC. Amino acid sequence: CASSLNFLGTSGNEQFF.

The count of this clone is one. The chain has TRBV6-1 and TRBJ2-7, with D possibly TRBD2 on 5 matching bases. The CDR3 totals 15 residues. The germline V and J ends were trimmed by 7 bases and 4 bases, with 20 bases remaining between them. Germline CDR1 reads MNHNS; CDR2 reads SASEGT. DNA for the CDR3: TGTGCCAGCACTCTAGAGAGGGCCGCCGTGTACGAGCAGTACTTC. As protein: CASTLERAAVYEQYF.

This chain joins TRBV5-4 and TRBJ2-7, with D perhaps TRBD2 (6 bases). The CDR3 runs to 13 residues. The V and J ends lost 4 bases and 2 bases respectively, with 10 bases between them. Germline V gene lookup returns CDR1 SGHNT and CDR2 YYREEE (reference sequence). The CDR3 coding sequence is TGTGCCAGCAGCGGCTGGGGGGCCTACGAGCAGTACTTC. Its protein is CASSGWGAYEQYF.

The V gene is TRBV30, the J gene TRBJ2-5; 9 bases agree with TRBD2. The CDR3 has 13 amino acids. From germline, CDR1 is GTSNPN and CDR2 SVGIG (reference sequence). Trimming took 5 bases from V and 4 from J; bases not matched to a gene: 5. The CDR3 loop reads CAWAQTSGETQYF. The CDR3 DNA reads TGTGCCTGGGCACAGACTAGCGGAGAGACCCAGTACTTC.

The rearrangement uses TRBV2 and TRBJ2-1; a possible D gene is TRBD2 (6 bases). Deletions cut 9 bases from V and 2 bases from J, with 14 bases between. Germline V gene lookup returns CDR1 SNHLY and CDR2 FYNNEI. This CDR3 is built from 14 residues. The CDR3 here is CASSSGLTYNEQFF. In nucleotides, the CDR3 is TGTGCCAGTAGTAGCGGACTAACCTACAATGAGCAGTTCTTC.

The rearrangement uses TRBV4-2 and TRBJ1-2; 9 bases match TRBD1. V was pared by 5 bases and J by 6 bases, with 10 bases of the junction left unmatched. The CDR3 spans 15 residues. CDR1 and CDR2 from the germline V gene are LGHNA and YNFKEQ. The CDR3 region has the DNA TGTGCCAGCAGCTATTCGGACAGGGGAGTAGATGGCTACACCTTC. As protein: CASSYSDRGVDGYTF.

The CDR3 DNA reads as TGTGCCAGCAGCCAGGTCCGCGGGGGTGCTAGCACAGATACGCAGTATTTT. It encodes CASSQVRGGASTDTQYF. The V gene is TRBV4-2, the J gene TRBJ2-3; 7 nucleotides align to TRBD2. Unmatched junction bases numbered 9, after V lost 3 bases and J lost 0 bases. CDR1 and CDR2 from the germline V gene are LGHNA and YNFKEQ. The CDR3 contains 17 residues.

V and J are TRBV7-8 and TRBJ2-7; 9 bases are a match to TRBD2. CDR1 is SGHVS and CDR2 is FQNEAQ in the germline V gene. CDR3 size: 15 residues. J was trimmed by 1 base and V by 1 base; bases with no gene match: 2. In DNA, the CDR3 is TGTGCCAGCAGCTTAGTTAGCGGGAGTTCCTACGAGCAGTACTTC. Its translation is CASSLVSGSSYEQYF.

The chain joins TRBV6-6 to TRBJ2-2; 7 nucleotides align to TRBD1. The CDR3 has 16 residues. CDR1 MNHNY and CDR2 SVGAGI come from the germline V gene (reference sequence). The ends lost 6 bases at V and 4 bases at J; junction bases unmatched: 11. The CDR3 sequence: CASSNRGSPSTGELFF. In nucleotides, the CDR3 is TGTGCCAGCAGCAACAGGGGCTCGCCGAGCACCGGGGAGCTGTTTTTT.

This chain joins TRBV6-5 and TRBJ1-1; D perhaps matches TRBD1 (5 bases). The CDR3 consists of 13 residues. From germline, CDR1 is MNHEY and CDR2 SVGAGI. The V gene lost 5 bases and the J gene lost 6 bases, with 13 bases spanning the gap. The CDR3 is CASSEWGDAEAFF. As DNA, the CDR3 is TGTGCCAGCAGTGAATGGGGGGACGCTGAAGCTTTCTTT.

The chain couples TRBV13 to TRBJ2-1; D not certain. Germline V gene data show CDR1 as PRHDT and CDR2 as FYEKMQ (reference sequence). The V end was cut by 8 bases, the J end by 7 bases, with 15 bases between. This CDR3 spans 13 amino acids. The CDR3 nucleotides are TGTGCCAGCCGCCTAGTGAGTTCAAATGAGCAGTTCTTC. It yields the protein CASRLVSSNEQFF. Filled out from reference TRBV13 and TRBJ2-1, the complete variable domain reads AAGVIQSPRHLIKEKRETATLKCYPIPRHDTVYWYQQGPGQDPQFLISFYEKMQSDKGSIPDRFSAQQFSDYHSELNMSSLELGDSALYFCASRLVSSNEQFFGPGTRLTVL.

On this clone itself: The junction differs from germline at one of its ends, possibly a read error. The V gene is TRBV7-9, the J gene TRBJ2-3; 9 bases match TRBD2. This CDR3 contains 17 residues. Germline V gene sequence: CDR1 SEHNR, CDR2 FQNEAQ (reference sequence). This CDR3 reads CSSSLARLAAGTDTQYF. The CDR3 DNA reads as TGTTCCAGCAGCTTAGCCCGACTAGCGGCCGGCACAGATACGCAGTATTTT.

This clone was recorded only once. This sequence joins TRBV11-2 and TRBJ2-7, with D maybe TRBD1 (5 bases). V gave up 1 base and J gave up 3 bases, with 13 bases separating them. The CDR3 totals 15 residues. The germline gives CDR1 SGHAT, CDR2 FQNNGV. CDR3 nucleotides: TGTGCCAGCAGCTTAGTGTCCCCAGGGCGCTACGAGCAGTACTTC. This codes for CASSLVSPGRYEQYF.

This clone was counted a single time. This sequence joins TRBV7-9 and TRBJ2-5; the D gene is possibly TRBD2 (5 bases). V was clipped by 4 bases and J by 2 bases, with 20 bases between them. Germline CDR1 and CDR2: SEHNR and FQNEAQ (reference sequence). The CDR3 extends over 17 amino acids. CDR3 loop: CASSSSGWERTQETQYF. Written as DNA, the CDR3 is TGTGCCAGCAGCTCCTCAGGTTGGGAGCGTACACAAGAGACCCAGTACTTC.

The J gene is TRBJ2-1, the V gene TRBV2; TRBD2 matches 15 bases. This CDR3 has 18 amino acids. The germline gives CDR1 SNHLY, CDR2 FYNNEI. V lost 8 bases, J lost 3 bases, and 11 bases stayed unmatched. CDR3 sequence (DNA): TGTGCCAGCGTGACCGGGACTAGCGGGGGGAAACACTACAATGAGCAGTTCTTC. Protein product: CASVTGTSGGKHYNEQFF.

V gene TRBV5-4 combines with J gene TRBJ2-5; 11 bases fit TRBD2. CDR3 size: 14 residues. V lost 1 base to trimming and J lost 4 bases; unmatched junction nucleotides: 0. Germline V gene data show CDR1 as SGHNT and CDR2 as YYREEE (reference sequence). The CDR3 reads CASSLLAGGETQYF. The CDR3 DNA follows: TGTGCCAGCAGCTTGCTAGCGGGGGGAGAGACCCAGTACTTC.

The chain links TRBV7-3 to TRBJ2-7, with TRBD2 matching 7 bases. Germline trimming cut 1 base from V and 1 base from J; bases unmatched to any gene: 7. The CDR3 covers 16 residues. Germline values: CDR1 SGHTA, CDR2 FQGTGA. The CDR3 region is CASSLSGQGGSYEQYF. In DNA, the CDR3 is TGTGCCAGCAGCTTAAGTGGGCAGGGAGGGTCCTACGAGCAGTACTTC.

This chain connects TRBV13 to TRBJ2-7; 9 nucleotides align to TRBD2. The germline CDR1 and CDR2 sequences are PRHDT and FYEKMQ (reference sequence). V lost 4 bases to trimming and J lost 6 bases; unmatched junction nucleotides: 4. The length of the CDR3 is 13 residues. CDR3: CASSWTSAGEQYF. CDR3 in DNA: TGTGCCAGCAGCTGGACTAGCGCCGGCGAGCAGTACTTC.

A few counts support this clone. In DNA form, the CDR3 reads TGCGCCAGCAGCCACGAGACAGGGAAGGTATACTACGAGCAGTACTTC. Protein: CASSHETGKVYYEQYF. The chain joins TRBV4-1 to TRBJ2-7, with TRBD1 identical over 7 bases. J lost 3 bases, V lost 3 bases, and 11 bases had no gene match. The CDR3 has 16 residues. CDR1 is MGHRA, CDR2 YSYEKL, per germline.

The chain links TRBV6-5 to TRBJ1-2; tentative D call: TRBD1 (6 bases). Germline CDR1 MNHEY, CDR2 SVGAGI. V gave up 4 bases and J gave up 8 bases, with 11 bases separating them. The CDR3 sequence is 12 residues long. CDR3 DNA: TGTGCCAGCAGTTTGACAGGTCGCGGCTACACCTTC. It encodes CASSLTGRGYTF.